The clone carrying this T cell receptor (beta chain) has more than one count but fewer than ten. Germline lookup yields CDR1 LNHDA and CDR2 SQIVND (reference sequence). The V segment lost 5 bases and the J segment 7 bases; nucleotides outside the gene matches: 10. The CDR3 is 14 residues long. The data stem from a study of T-cell reconstitution after alpha-beta-depleted transplantation in children. Unique molecular identifiers tagged the TCRbeta library. TCRdb re-called the PCR reads with MiXCR, one entry per CDR3 protein. The data contain 200,000 to 250,000 distinct CDR3 sequences, about 8.8% of them singletons.

V is TRBV19 and J is TRBJ1-2; TRBD1 matches 7 bases. This sequence was found in a human donor who donated a stem cell graft to a child with SCID. The sequences come from PBMCs from the stem cell graft donor, collected from the stem cell graft. Here the CDR3 DNA reads TGTGCCAGTAGTGTAACAGGGGACCAGCCTGGCTACACCTTC. As protein: CASSVTGDQPGYTF.